This passage covers 20 T cell receptor beta chains from one sample sequenced in a study of blood T cell repertoires in COVID-19. The data were produced by immunoSEQ multiplex PCR, yet TCRdb's version contains in-frame clones alone and is incomplete. Counted here are around 500,000 clones, approximately 90% occurring once; the ten biggest clones make up 1.5% to 2%. What was sequenced was PBMCs or T cells enriched from blood (not recorded which). The receptors originated from a woman between 35 and 50 years old who had recovered from COVID-19.

The chain joins TRBV25-1 to TRBJ2-2; 10 bases align to TRBD1. This CDR3 contains 15 residues. With V trimmed by 9 bases and J by 4 bases, 8 bases remained unmatched. CDR1 and CDR2 from the germline V gene are MGHDK and SYGVNS. The CDR3 DNA reads as TGTGCCAGTACTCCCCGGGACAGGGGCACCGGGGAGCTGTTTTTT. It is translated as CASTPRDRGTGELFF.

This clone occurred once. The chain couples TRBV23-1 to TRBJ1-2, with 10 bases fitting TRBD1. TRBV23-1 is assigned to the ORF class and has an uncertain function. There are 16 residues in the CDR3. V was clipped by 8 bases and J by 7 bases; unmatched bases: 16. CDR3 loop: CASSDRSTGGVRGYTF. CDR3 nucleotide sequence: TGCGCCAGCTCAGACAGGTCGACAGGGGGCGTCCGTGGCTACACCTTC.

This chain links TRBV19 with TRBJ2-7, with D perhaps matching TRBD2 (5 bases). The V end lost 5 bases, the J end lost 2 bases, and 10 bases lay between the germline ends. CDR1 and CDR2 from the germline V gene are LNHDA and SQIVND (reference sequence). There are 13 residues in the CDR3. CDR3 residues: CASSRSGTYEQYF. CDR3 bases: TGTGCCAGTAGTCGAAGCGGAACCTACGAGCAGTACTTC. Using reference TRBV19 and TRBJ2-7 for the parts outside the CDR3, the full variable domain is DGGITQSPKYLFRKEGQNVTLSCEQNLNHDAMYWYRQDPGQGLRLIYYSQIVNDFQKGDIAEGYSVSREKKESFPLTVTSAQKNPTAFYLCASSRSGTYEQYFGPGTRLTVT.

The V gene is TRBV27, the J gene TRBJ2-7; TRBD1 matches at 7 bases. CDR3 size: 13 residues. With V trimmed by 6 bases and J by 4 bases, 6 bases remained unmatched. Looked up from germline, CDR1 is MNHEY and CDR2 is SMNVEV (reference sequence). CDR3 amino acids: CASSNRGRYEQYF. The CDR3 bases are TGTGCCAGCAGCAACAGGGGCAGGTACGAGCAGTACTTC.

This chain connects TRBV23-1 to TRBJ2-7; the D is unclear. TRBV23-1 is designated an ORF whose function remains uncertain. CDR3 length: 14 residues. V was clipped by 1 base and J by 2 bases, with 9 bases between them. The CDR3 bases are TGCGCCAGCAGTCAATTATACAGTACCTACGAGCAGTACTTC. It specifies CASSQLYSTYEQYF.

The chain employs TRBV4-3 and TRBJ1-2, with a tentative D call TRBD1 (5 bases). The V gene's germline CDR1 is LGHNA and CDR2 YSLEER. The ends were cut back, 0 bases at V and 6 bases at J, with 17 bases in the middle. The CDR3 spans 16 residues. The chain's CDR3 is CASSQDRGVWANGYTF. CDR3 DNA: TGCGCCAGCAGCCAAGATCGGGGGGTGTGGGCTAATGGCTACACCTTC.

The V and J genes are TRBV6-6 and TRBJ2-7; maybe TRBD2 (6 bases). Germline-derived CDR1 and CDR2 are MNHNY and SVGAGI (reference sequence). CDR3 length: 13 amino acids. The V and J ends lost 0 bases and 7 bases respectively, with 10 bases between them. As DNA, the CDR3 is TGTGCCAGCAGTTACTCGAGAGGACTAGAGCAGTACTTC. Its translation: CASSYSRGLEQYF.

The V gene is TRBV19, the J gene TRBJ1-5, with D tentatively TRBD1 (6 bases). The CDR3 consists of 14 residues. Looked up from germline, CDR1 is LNHDA and CDR2 is SQIVND (reference sequence). Trimming removed 5 bases from V and 1 base from J, with 9 bases in between. The DNA for the CDR3 is TGTGCCAGTAGTCGCGGACAGAGCAATCAGCCCCAGCATTTT. Amino acids: CASSRGQSNQPQHF.

The chain combines TRBV4-3 with TRBJ2-3; TRBD2 matches at 9 bases. This CDR3 is built from 16 residues. V was pared by 0 bases and J by 3 bases, with 4 bases of the junction left unmatched. Germline V gene sequence: CDR1 LGHNA, CDR2 YSLEER. CDR3 DNA: TGCGCCAGCAGCCAAGATAGCAGCGGGAGGACAGATACGCAGTATTTT. Amino acids: CASSQDSSGRTDTQYF.

This chain connects TRBV5-1 to TRBJ2-3, with no clear D. The CDR3 loop spans 14 amino acids. Deletions cut 5 bases from V and 0 bases from J, with 10 bases between. CDR1 is SGHRS and CDR2 is YFSETQ in the germline V gene. The CDR3 here is CASSGGASTDTQYF. The CDR3 DNA is TGCGCCAGCAGTGGCGGAGCCAGCACAGATACGCAGTATTTT. The variable domain in full, with the rest retrieved from reference TRBV5-1 and TRBJ2-3, is KAGVTQTPRYLIKTRGQQVTLSCSPISGHRSVSWYQQTPGQGLQFLFEYFSETQRNKGNFPGRFSGRQFSNSRSEMNVSTLELGDSALYLCASSGGASTDTQYFGPGTRLTVL.

V and J are TRBV5-1 and TRBJ1-4; tentatively, D is TRBD1 (6 bases). Germline V gene lookup returns CDR1 SGHRS and CDR2 YFSETQ. The length of the CDR3 is 14 residues. The V end was cut by 0 bases, the J end by 8 bases, with 11 bases between. This chain's CDR3 is CASSLGQVSEKLFF. As DNA, the CDR3 is TGCGCCAGCAGCTTGGGACAGGTATCCGAAAAACTGTTTTTT.

J is TRBJ2-1 and V is TRBV30; 11 bases are shared with TRBD1. The CDR3 is made up of 15 amino acids. In germline, CDR1 is GTSNPN, CDR2 SVGIG (reference sequence). V trimming: 2 bases; J trimming: 7 bases; junction bases outside the gene matches: 7. The CDR3 spells CAWSIGQGALNEQFF. CDR3 in DNA: TGTGCCTGGAGTATCGGACAGGGGGCTCTGAATGAGCAGTTCTTC.

The V and J genes are TRBV5-1 and TRBJ2-7; 15 positions agree with TRBD2. The CDR3 totals 19 residues. V trimming: 2 bases; J trimming: 2 bases; junction bases outside the gene matches: 11. CDR1 SGHRS and CDR2 YFSETQ come from the germline V gene. Here the CDR3 reads CASSLAGLAGGIIPYEQYF. The CDR3 region has the DNA TGCGCCAGCAGCTTAGCCGGACTAGCGGGAGGGATAATCCCCTACGAGCAGTACTTC.

The rearrangement links TRBV3-1 (or the pseudogene TRBV3-2) to TRBJ2-3; 8 positions match TRBD1. This CDR3 spans 18 amino acids. With V trimmed by 1 base and J by 3 bases, 12 bases remained unmatched. Per germline, CDR1 LGHDT and CDR2 YNNKEL (reference sequence). The CDR3 loop reads CASSQALIRDRKTDTQYF. The CDR3, as DNA: TGTGCCAGCAGCCAAGCTTTGATCCGGGACAGGAAAACAGATACGCAGTATTTT.

The V call is TRBV6-5, the J call TRBJ1-6; D is possibly TRBD1 (5 bases). V lost 5 bases to trimming and J lost 0 bases, with 8 bases between them. The germline V gene encodes CDR1 MNHEY and CDR2 SVGAGI. This CDR3 contains 15 residues. Here the CDR3 reads CASSLRGSYNSPLHF. The CDR3 region has the DNA TGTGCCAGCAGTCTAAGGGGCTCCTATAATTCACCCCTCCACTTT.

This clone showed up many times. The rearrangement uses TRBV10-3 and TRBJ2-1; 7 positions agree with TRBD2. Germline CDR1 reads ENHRY; CDR2 reads SYGVKD. Trimming cost V 4 bases and J 5 bases; bases outside gene matches: 11. The CDR3 sequence is 16 residues long. The CDR3 loop reads CAISGPPGGSDNEQFF. Here the CDR3 DNA reads TGTGCCATCAGTGGCCCCCCAGGCGGGAGCGACAATGAGCAGTTCTTC.

This clone came up a few times. The chain uses TRBV9 and TRBJ2-7, with a weak D call TRBD1 (6 bases). The V end lost 3 bases, the J end lost 5 bases, and 18 bases lay between the germline ends. Germline-derived CDR1 and CDR2 are SGDLS and YYNGEE. CDR3 size: 15 residues. CDR3 sequence reads: CASSALQGYGDEQYF. The DNA for the CDR3 is TGTGCCAGCAGCGCCCTTCAGGGGTACGGAGACGAGCAGTACTTC.

The rearrangement joins TRBV20-1 to TRBJ1-2; 12 bases match TRBD1. The length of the CDR3 is 15 residues. With V trimmed by 3 bases and J by 5 bases, 7 bases remained unmatched. The germline V gene has CDR1 DFQATT and CDR2 SNEGSKA (reference sequence). This CDR3 reads CSASPGTGGIYGYTF. The CDR3 bases are TGCAGTGCTAGTCCCGGGACAGGGGGCATTTATGGCTACACCTTC.

This rearrangement joins TRBV19 to TRBJ1-4, with unresolved D. CDR1 is LNHDA and CDR2 is SQIVND in the germline V gene (reference sequence). The length of the CDR3 is 14 residues. Trimming stripped 4 bases from V and 7 bases from J, with 13 bases between. The CDR3 sequence is CASSRSLGSEKLFF. CDR3 DNA: TGTGCCAGTAGTAGGAGTCTCGGCAGTGAAAAACTGTTTTTT.

The chain is built from TRBV3-1 (or the pseudogene TRBV3-2) and TRBJ1-4; D not resolved. The V end lost 1 base, the J end lost 0 bases, and 12 bases lay between the germline ends. The CDR3 spans 17 residues. Germline CDR1 and CDR2: LGHDT and YNNKEL (reference sequence). The CDR3 DNA follows: TGTGCCAGCAGCCAAGGGGTCGGAGTAACAACTAATGAAAAACTGTTTTTT. Translation: CASSQGVGVTTNEKLFF.